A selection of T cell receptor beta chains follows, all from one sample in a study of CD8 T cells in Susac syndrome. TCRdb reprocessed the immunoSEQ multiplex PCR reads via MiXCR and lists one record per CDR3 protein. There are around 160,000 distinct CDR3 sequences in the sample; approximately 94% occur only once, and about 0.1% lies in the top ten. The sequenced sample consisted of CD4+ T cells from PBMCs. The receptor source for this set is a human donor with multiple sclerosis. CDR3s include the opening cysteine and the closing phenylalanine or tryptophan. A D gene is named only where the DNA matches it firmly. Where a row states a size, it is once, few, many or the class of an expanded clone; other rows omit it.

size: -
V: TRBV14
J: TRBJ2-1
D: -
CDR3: CASSPYVNEQFF
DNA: TGTGCCAGCAGCCCTTATGTAAATGAGCAGTTCTTC

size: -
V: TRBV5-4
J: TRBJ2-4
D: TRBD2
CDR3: CASSLPAGSRNIQYF
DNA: TGTGCCAGCAGCTTGCCAGCGGGGTCCCGGAACATTCAGTACTTC

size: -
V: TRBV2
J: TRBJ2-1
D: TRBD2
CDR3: CASSGRGGGSKFF
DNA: TGTGCCAGCAGTGGAAGAGGAGGCGGGAGCAAGTTCTTC

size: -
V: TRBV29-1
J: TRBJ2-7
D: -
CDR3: CSVKGSEQYF
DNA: TGCAGCGTCAAGGGGTCCGAGCAGTACTTC

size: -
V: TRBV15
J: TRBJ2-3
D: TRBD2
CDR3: CATSRLIAGFSADTQYF
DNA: TGTGCCACCAGCAGACTTATAGCGGGATTCTCCGCAGATACGCAGTATTTT

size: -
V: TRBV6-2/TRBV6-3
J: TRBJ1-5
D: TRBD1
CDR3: CASSSGTGVNQPQHF
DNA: TGTGCCAGCAGTTCTGGGACAGGGGTGAATCAGCCCCAGCATTTT

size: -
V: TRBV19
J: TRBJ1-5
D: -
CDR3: CASRMEAGPQPQHF
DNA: TGTGCCAGTAGAATGGAGGCAGGGCCTCAACCCCAGCATTTT

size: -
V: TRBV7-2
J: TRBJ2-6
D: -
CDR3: CASSPAVGTSGANVLTF
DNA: TGTGCCAGCAGCCCAGCGGTCGGCACCTCTGGGGCCAACGTCCTGACTTTC

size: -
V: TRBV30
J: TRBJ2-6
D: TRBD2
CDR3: CAWSDWTSSGANVLTF
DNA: TGTGCCTGGAGTGACTGGACTAGCTCTGGGGCCAACGTCCTGACTTTC

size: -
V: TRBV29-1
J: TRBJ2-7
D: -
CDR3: CSVGAGRGSYEQYF
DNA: TGCAGCGTTGGGGCAGGCCGAGGCTCCTACGAGCAGTACTTC

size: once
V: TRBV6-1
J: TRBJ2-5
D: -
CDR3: CASSSGTAIETQYF
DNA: TGTGCCAGCTCTTCCGGGACGGCCATCGAGACCCAGTACTTC

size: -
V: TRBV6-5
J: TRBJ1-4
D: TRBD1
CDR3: CASSYVVSGGEKLFF
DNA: TGTGCCAGCAGTTACGTTGTATCAGGGGGTGAAAAACTGTTTTTT

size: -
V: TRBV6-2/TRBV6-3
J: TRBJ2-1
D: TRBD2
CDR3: CASSLAGVYYNEQFF
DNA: TGTGCCAGCAGCTTAGCGGGAGTTTACTACAATGAGCAGTTCTTC

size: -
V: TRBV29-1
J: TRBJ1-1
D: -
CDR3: CSVDKGGDTEAFF
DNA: TGCAGCGTTGATAAGGGCGGCGACACTGAAGCTTTCTTT

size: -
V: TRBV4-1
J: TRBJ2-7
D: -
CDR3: CASSQLALINSYEQYF
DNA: TGCGCCAGCAGCCAACTGGCCCTGATCAACTCCTACGAGCAGTACTTC

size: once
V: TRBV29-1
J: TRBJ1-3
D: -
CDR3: CSVRGDSGNTIYF
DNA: TGCAGCGTCCGGGGTGACTCTGGAAACACCATATATTTT

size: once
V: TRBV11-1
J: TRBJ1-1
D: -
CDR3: CASTRLNSKKAFF
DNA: TGTGCCAGCACGAGATTAAATTCCAAGAAAGCTTTCTTT

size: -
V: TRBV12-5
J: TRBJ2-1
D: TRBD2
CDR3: CASGSRLAGVVGGYNEQFF
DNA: TGTGCTAGTGGTTCCAGGCTAGCGGGAGTGGTGGGGGGCTACAATGAGCAGTTCTTC

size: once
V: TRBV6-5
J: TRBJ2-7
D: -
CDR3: CASSYSGGMSSYEQYF
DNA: TGTGCCAGCAGTTACTCAGGCGGCATGAGCTCCTACGAGCAGTACTTC

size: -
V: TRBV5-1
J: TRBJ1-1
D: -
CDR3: CASSLPTGMSEAFF
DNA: TGCGCCAGCAGCTTGCCAACAGGGATGTCTGAAGCTTTCTTT

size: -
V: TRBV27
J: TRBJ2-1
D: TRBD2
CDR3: CASRAGLAGGGSYNEQFF
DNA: TGTGCCAGCAGGGCGGGACTAGCGGGAGGGGGCTCCTACAATGAGCAGTTCTTC

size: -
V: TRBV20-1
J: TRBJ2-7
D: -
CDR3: CSAGTGIYEQYF
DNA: TGCAGTGCCGGGACTGGAATCTACGAGCAGTACTTC

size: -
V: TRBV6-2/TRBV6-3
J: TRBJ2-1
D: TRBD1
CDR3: CASSGQGTGEQFF
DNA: TGTGCCAGCAGCGGACAGGGTACGGGTGAGCAGTTCTTC

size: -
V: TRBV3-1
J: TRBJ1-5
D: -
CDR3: CASSQAPLPSQPQHF
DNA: TGTGCCAGCAGCCAAGCACCTCTTCCTAGTCAGCCCCAGCATTTT

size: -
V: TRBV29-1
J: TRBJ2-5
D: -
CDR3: CSVGTVKETQYF
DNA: TGCAGCGTGGGCACAGTGAAAGAGACCCAGTACTTC

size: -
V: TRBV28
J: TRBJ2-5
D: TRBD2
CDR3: CASTPGSGRAGGTQYF
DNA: TGTGCCAGCACGCCCGGTAGCGGGAGGGCCGGGGGGACCCAGTACTTC

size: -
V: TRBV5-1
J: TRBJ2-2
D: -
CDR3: CASSLVVTNWPGELFF
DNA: TGCGCCAGCAGCTTGGTAGTGACGAATTGGCCGGGGGAGCTGTTTTTT

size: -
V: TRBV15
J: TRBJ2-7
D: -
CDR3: CATSRDSGSEQYF
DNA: TGTGCCACCAGCAGAGATTCTGGCTCCGAGCAGTACTTC

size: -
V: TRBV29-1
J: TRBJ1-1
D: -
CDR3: CSVASGTEAFF
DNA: TGCAGCGTTGCTTCAGGGACTGAAGCTTTCTTT

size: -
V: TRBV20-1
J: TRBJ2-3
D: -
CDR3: CSAPAAVTSTDTQYF
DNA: TGCAGTGCTCCAGCGGCCGTAACTAGCACAGATACGCAGTATTTT

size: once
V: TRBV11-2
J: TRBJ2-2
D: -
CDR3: CASSFLLTGELFF
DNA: TGTGCCAGCAGCTTTCTTTTAACCGGGGAGCTGTTTTTT

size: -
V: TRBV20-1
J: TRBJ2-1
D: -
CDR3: CSATVPGVGREQFF
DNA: TGCAGTGCTACTGTGCCGGGAGTCGGGCGCGAGCAGTTCTTC

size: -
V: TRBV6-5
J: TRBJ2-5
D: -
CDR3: CASSMRGGETQYF
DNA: TGTGCCAGCAGCATGCGAGGAGGAGAGACCCAGTACTTC

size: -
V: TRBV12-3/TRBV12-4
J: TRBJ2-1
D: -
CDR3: CASSSPAGWEYNEQFF
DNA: TGTGCCAGCAGCTCCCCCGCGGGATGGGAATACAATGAGCAGTTCTTC

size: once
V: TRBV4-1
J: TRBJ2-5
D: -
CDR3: CASSHPGIETQYF
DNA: TGCGCCAGCAGCCATCCAGGGATTGAGACCCAGTACTTC

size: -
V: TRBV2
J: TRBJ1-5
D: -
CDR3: CASSEGLNINQPQHF
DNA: TGTGCCAGCAGTGAGGGGCTTAATATCAATCAGCCCCAGCATTTT

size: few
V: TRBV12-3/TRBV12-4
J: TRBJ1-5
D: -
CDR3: CASSVRAYSNQPQHF
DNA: TGTGCCAGCAGCGTCAGGGCTTATAGCAATCAGCCCCAGCATTTT

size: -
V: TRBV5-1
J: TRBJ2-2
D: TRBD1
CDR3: CASSSQGARTGELFF
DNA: TGCGCCAGCAGCTCGCAGGGGGCTCGGACCGGGGAGCTGTTTTTT

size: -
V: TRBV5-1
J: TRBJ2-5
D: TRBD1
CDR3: CASSLAGTGQETQYF
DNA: TGCGCCAGCAGCTTGGCCGGGACAGGGCAAGAGACCCAGTACTTC

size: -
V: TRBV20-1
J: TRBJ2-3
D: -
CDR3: CSARSPVSGTDTQYF
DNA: TGCAGTGCTCGAAGTCCGGTTTCTGGCACAGATACGCAGTATTTT

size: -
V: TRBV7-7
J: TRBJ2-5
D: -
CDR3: CASSLSREYQETQYF
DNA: TGTGCCAGCAGCTTAAGCAGAGAGTACCAAGAGACCCAGTACTTC

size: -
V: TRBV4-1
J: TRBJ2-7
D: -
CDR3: CASSQDRQSYEQYF
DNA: TGCGCCAGCAGCCAAGATCGACAGTCCTACGAGCAGTACTTC

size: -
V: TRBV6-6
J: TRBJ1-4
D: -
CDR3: CASSNKGGDEKLFF
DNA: TGTGCCAGCAGCAACAAGGGGGGGGATGAAAAACTGTTTTTT

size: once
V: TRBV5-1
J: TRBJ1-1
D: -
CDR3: CASRDRNPNTEAFF
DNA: TGCGCCAGCAGGGACCGCAACCCGAACACTGAAGCTTTCTTT

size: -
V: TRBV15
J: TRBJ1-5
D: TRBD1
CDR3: CATSRRQTGAENSNQPQHF
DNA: TGTGCCACCAGCCGCCGGCAGACAGGGGCCGAAAATAGCAATCAGCCCCAGCATTTT

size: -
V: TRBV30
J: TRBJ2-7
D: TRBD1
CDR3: CAWSVGTGAYEQYF
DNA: TGTGCCTGGAGTGTAGGGACAGGAGCCTACGAGCAGTACTTC

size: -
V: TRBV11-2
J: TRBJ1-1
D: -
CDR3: CASSRRGNTEAFF
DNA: TGTGCCAGCAGCAGGAGGGGGAACACTGAAGCTTTCTTT

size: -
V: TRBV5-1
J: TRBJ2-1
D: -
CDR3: CASSLDGGEYRNEQFF
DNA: TGCGCCAGCAGCTTGGACGGCGGCGAGTATCGCAATGAGCAGTTCTTC

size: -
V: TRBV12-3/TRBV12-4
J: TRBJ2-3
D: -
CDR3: CASSFGGTQYF
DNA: TGTGCCAGCAGTTTCGGAGGTACGCAGTATTTT

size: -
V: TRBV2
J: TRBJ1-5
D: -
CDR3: CASSEALRGQPQHF
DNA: TGTGCCAGCAGTGAAGCGCTTCGAGGGCAGCCCCAGCATTTT

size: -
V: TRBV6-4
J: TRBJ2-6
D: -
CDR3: CASSEADSRQSRANVLTF
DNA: TGTGCCAGCAGTGAAGCAGACTCACGACAAAGTCGGGCCAACGTCCTGACTTTC

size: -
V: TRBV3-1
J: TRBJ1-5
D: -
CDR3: CASSQDLDQPQHF
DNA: TGTGCCAGCAGCCAAGATTTAGATCAGCCCCAGCATTTT

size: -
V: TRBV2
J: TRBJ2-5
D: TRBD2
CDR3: CASSEPRASGKETQYF
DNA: TGTGCCAGCAGTGAGCCCCGGGCTAGCGGAAAAGAGACCCAGTACTTC

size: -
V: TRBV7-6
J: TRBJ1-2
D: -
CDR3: CASSLKGRTLNYGYTF
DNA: TGTGCCAGCAGCTTGAAAGGACGGACTCTTAACTATGGCTACACCTTC

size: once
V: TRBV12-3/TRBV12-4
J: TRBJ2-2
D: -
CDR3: CASRYREEAGELFF
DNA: TGTGCCAGCAGGTACAGGGAAGAGGCCGGGGAGCTGTTTTTT

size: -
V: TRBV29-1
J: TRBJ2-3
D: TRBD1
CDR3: CSVDAGQGRDTQYF
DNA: TGCAGCGTTGATGCGGGACAGGGGAGAGATACGCAGTATTTT